Listed below are T cell receptor beta chains from one sample, sequenced in a study of CD8 T cells in ankylosing spondylitis. In TCRdb, the 5' RACE reads were re-called with MiXCR into one record per CDR3 protein. The sample has about 400,000 distinct CDR3 sequences; 20% are singletons. Material for sequencing was blood, either unsorted or a sorted T cell fraction (not recorded which). These receptors all come from a male donor with ankylosing spondylitis or in good health (not recorded which). The CDR3 runs from the conserved cysteine through the conserved F or W. D genes are given only for firm matches. Expanded clones are given a class, and other clones once, few, many or no size at all.

TRBD1 | TRBJ2-1 | few | TRBV20-1 | CSARDLAGGSYNEQFF | TGCAGTGCTAGAGATTTGGCAGGGGGCTCCTACAATGAGCAGTTCTTC
TRBD2 | TRBJ2-1 | - | TRBV11-1 | CASSLTGTSGGASWDEQFF | TGTGCCAGCAGCTTAACCGGAACTAGCGGGGGGGCCTCATGGGATGAGCAGTTCTTC
- | TRBJ2-7 | few | TRBV2 | CASSEGYWTEYF | TGTGCCAGCAGTGAAGGGTACTGGACCGAGTACTTC
TRBD2 | TRBJ2-1 | few | TRBV29-1 | CSALAGGPYEQFF | TGCAGCGCGCTAGCGGGGGGGCCATATGAGCAGTTCTTC
- | TRBJ2-7 | - | TRBV5-5 | CASTTLTAPEQYF | TGTGCCAGCACCACCCTTACAGCCCCCGAGCAGTACTTC
- | TRBJ2-7 | once | TRBV12-3/TRBV12-4 | CASSLVAGYPYEQYF | TGTGCCAGCAGCCTAGTGGCCGGGTACCCCTACGAGCAGTACTTC
TRBD2 | TRBJ2-2 | - | TRBV6-1 | CASSDRGDTGELFF | TGTGCCAGCAGTGATCGGGGGGACACCGGGGAGCTGTTTTTT
- | TRBJ2-1 | - | TRBV20-1 | CSAALGVYNEQFF | TGCAGTGCCGCCCTAGGGGTCTACAATGAGCAGTTCTTC
TRBD2 | TRBJ2-1 | - | TRBV12-3/TRBV12-4 | CASSLSQGGGDEQFF | TGTGCCAGCAGCCTAAGCCAGGGCGGGGGGGATGAGCAGTTCTTC
TRBD2 | TRBJ2-3 | - | TRBV6-4 | CASSDGSGGTDTQYF | TGTGCCAGCAGTGACGGTAGCGGGGGGACAGATACGCAGTATTTT
- | TRBJ1-2 | few | TRBV7-9 | CASSLQSSYGYTF | TGTGCCAGCAGCTTACAGAGTTCCTATGGCTACACCTTC
TRBD1 | TRBJ2-5 | - | TRBV12-3/TRBV12-4 | CASSTITGGTHQETQYF | TGTGCCAGCAGCACTATAACAGGGGGCACCCACCAAGAGACCCAGTACTTC
- | TRBJ2-5 | - | TRBV11-1 | CASSYPRQTRTHQETQYF | TGTGCCAGCAGCTATCCCCGTCAAACGAGGACGCACCAAGAGACCCAGTACTTC
- | TRBJ2-7 | - | TRBV7-9 | CASALGARGGTYEQYF | TGTGCCAGCGCTCTCGGGGCCAGGGGGGGCACCTACGAGCAGTACTTC
- | TRBJ2-7 | few | TRBV4-1 | CASSQDRGTVSYEQYF | TGCGCCAGCAGCCAAGATCGGGGGACAGTCTCCTACGAGCAGTACTTC
TRBD2 | TRBJ2-7 | - | TRBV7-2 | CASSLAPSGTSYEQYF | TGTGCCAGCAGCTTAGCCCCTAGCGGGACATCCTACGAGCAGTACTTC
- | TRBJ2-7 | few | TRBV28 | CASSSVGAAYEQYF | TGTGCCAGCAGTTCCGTCGGGGCTGCCTACGAGCAGTACTTC
- | TRBJ2-7 | - | TRBV2 | CASSEARQQYF | TGTGCCAGCAGTGAAGCGCGGCAGCAGTACTTC
- | TRBJ2-2 | few | TRBV10-3 | CAISEAQGSGRELFF | TGTGCCATCAGTGAGGCACAGGGCAGTGGCCGGGAGCTGTTTTTT
- | TRBJ2-2 | - | TRBV9 | CASSAGLGEPPGELFF | TGTGCCAGCAGCGCCGGGTTGGGGGAGCCCCCCGGGGAGCTGTTTTTT
- | TRBJ2-7 | - | TRBV11-2 | CASSIGGSSYEQYF | TGTGCCAGCAGCATCGGCGGAAGCTCCTACGAGCAGTACTTC
TRBD1 | TRBJ2-7 | - | TRBV29-1 | CSVTGQVRGEQYF | TGCAGCGTCACTGGACAGGTACGCGGCGAGCAGTACTTC
TRBD2 | TRBJ2-7 | few | TRBV20-1 | CSATGGFYEQYF | TGCAGTGCTACGGGGGGGTTTTACGAGCAGTACTTC
TRBD1 | TRBJ2-7 | - | TRBV12-3/TRBV12-4 | CASTPTGGDEQYF | TGTGCCAGCACCCCCACAGGGGGAGACGAGCAGTACTTC
TRBD1 | TRBJ2-5 | - | TRBV4-2 | CASSQDPNRGRLETQYF | TGTGCCAGCAGCCAAGACCCAAACAGGGGGCGCTTAGAGACCCAGTACTTC
TRBD2 | TRBJ2-3 | many | TRBV28 | CASSFWTSGLSTDTQYF | TGTGCCAGCAGTTTTTGGACTAGCGGGCTAAGCACAGATACGCAGTATTTT
TRBD2 | TRBJ2-7 | - | TRBV4-2 | CASSQVGIAGDLSYEQYF | TGTGCCAGCAGCCAAGTTGGGATAGCGGGGGACCTTTCCTACGAGCAGTACTTC
- | TRBJ2-3 | - | TRBV2 | CASRRALGTDTQYF | TGTGCCAGCAGGAGGGCCCTCGGCACAGATACGCAGTATTTT
TRBD1 | TRBJ2-3 | few | TRBV6-2/TRBV6-3 | CASSDPGTDADTQYF | TGTGCCAGCAGCGACCCCGGGACAGACGCAGATACGCAGTATTTT
TRBD2 | TRBJ2-3 | - | TRBV4-1 | CASSQDVPGASGVSF | TGCGCCAGCAGCCAAGATGTCCCCGGGGCTAGCGGGGTTTCATTT
- | TRBJ2-1 | few | TRBV2 | CATYLNEQFF | TGTGCCACATACCTCAATGAGCAGTTCTTC
- | TRBJ2-7 | - | TRBV4-2 | CASSQEVAPSYEQYF | TGTGCCAGCAGCCAAGAGGTGGCACCGTCCTACGAGCAGTACTTC
TRBD2 | TRBJ2-7 | - | TRBV11-2 | CASSLYPALLAGVLYEQYF | TGTGCCAGCAGCTTATATCCGGCCCTGTTAGCGGGGGTCCTCTACGAGCAGTACTTC
- | TRBJ2-7 | once | TRBV29-1 | CSVEAPLSYEQYF | TGCAGCGTTGAGGCCCCACTCTCCTACGAGCAGTACTTC
- | TRBJ2-1 | few | TRBV3-1 | CASSRGWRSNEQFF | TGTGCCAGCAGCCGTGGGTGGCGGTCCAATGAGCAGTTCTTC
TRBD2 | TRBJ2-5 | - | TRBV6-1 | CASSGGAGGPVRRETQYF | TGTGCCAGCAGTGGAGGGGCGGGGGGGCCGGTAAGGAGAGAGACCCAGTACTTC
- | TRBJ2-2 | few | TRBV29-1 | CSSGTPNTGELFF | TGCAGCTCCGGGACTCCGAACACCGGGGAGCTGTTTTTT
TRBD2 | TRBJ2-3 | few | TRBV4-1 | CASSPGLAGDTDTQYF | TGCGCCAGCAGCCCCGGACTAGCGGGGGACACAGATACGCAGTATTTT
- | TRBJ2-1 | - | TRBV6-4 | CASSPTGRSSYNEQFF | TGTGCCAGCAGTCCTACAGGGCGATCCTCCTACAATGAGCAGTTCTTC
- | TRBJ2-7 | - | TRBV30 | CAWNKGYEQYF | TGTGCCTGGAACAAAGGCTACGAGCAGTACTTC
TRBD2 | TRBJ2-5 | - | TRBV29-1 | CSVETVDGGETQYF | TGCAGCGTTGAGACGGTCGACGGGGGGGAGACCCAGTACTTC
TRBD2 | TRBJ2-3 | - | TRBV27 | CASSLTFLAGGGDTQYF | TGTGCCAGCAGTCTCACCTTTCTAGCGGGGGGGGGAGATACGCAGTATTTT
TRBD2 | TRBJ2-4 | - | TRBV2 | CASRPGLAGENIQYF | TGTGCCAGCAGACCGGGACTAGCGGGGGAAAACATTCAGTACTTC
- | TRBJ2-2 | few | TRBV9 | CASSVGSGGRTGELFF | TGTGCCAGCAGCGTAGGATCAGGGGGGCGCACCGGGGAGCTGTTTTTT